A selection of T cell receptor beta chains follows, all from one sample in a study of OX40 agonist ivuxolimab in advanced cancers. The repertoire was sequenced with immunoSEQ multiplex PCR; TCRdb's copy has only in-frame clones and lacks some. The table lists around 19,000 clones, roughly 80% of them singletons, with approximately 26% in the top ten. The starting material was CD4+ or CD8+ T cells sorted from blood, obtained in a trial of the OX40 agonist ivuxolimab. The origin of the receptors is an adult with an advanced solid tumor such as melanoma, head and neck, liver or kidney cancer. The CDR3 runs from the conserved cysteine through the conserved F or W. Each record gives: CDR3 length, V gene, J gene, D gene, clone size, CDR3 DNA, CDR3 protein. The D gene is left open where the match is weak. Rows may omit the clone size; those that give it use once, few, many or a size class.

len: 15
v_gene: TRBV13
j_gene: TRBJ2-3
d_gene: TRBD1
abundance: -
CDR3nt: TGTGCCAGCAGCAAATTGACAGGGGGCCAAGATACGCAGTATTTT
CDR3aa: CASSKLTGGQDTQYF

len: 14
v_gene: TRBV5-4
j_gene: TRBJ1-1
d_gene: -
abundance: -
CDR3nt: TGTGCCAGCAGCTTAGCGGACGAGAACACTGAAGCTTTCTTT
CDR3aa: CASSLADENTEAFF

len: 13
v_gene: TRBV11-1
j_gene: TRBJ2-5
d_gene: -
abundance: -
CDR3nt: TGTGCCAGCAGCTCAAGAGGCCAAGAGACCCAGTACTTC
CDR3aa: CASSSRGQETQYF

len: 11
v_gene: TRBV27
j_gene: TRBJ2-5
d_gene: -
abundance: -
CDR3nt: TGTGCCAGTCGATTGGGAGAGACCCAGTACTTC
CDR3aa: CASRLGETQYF

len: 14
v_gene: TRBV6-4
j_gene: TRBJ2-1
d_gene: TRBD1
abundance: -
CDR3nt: TGTGCCAGCAGTGACTCAGGGGGCAGGAATGAGCAGTTCTTC
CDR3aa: CASSDSGGRNEQFF

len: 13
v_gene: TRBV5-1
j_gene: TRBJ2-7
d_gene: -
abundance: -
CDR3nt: TGCGCCAGCAGCTACGGACTGTCCTACGAGCAGTACTTC
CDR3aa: CASSYGLSYEQYF

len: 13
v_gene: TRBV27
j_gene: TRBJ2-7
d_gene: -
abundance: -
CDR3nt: TGTGCCAGCAGCCCTATGTTTGAGGGCGAGCAGTACTTC
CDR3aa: CASSPMFEGEQYF

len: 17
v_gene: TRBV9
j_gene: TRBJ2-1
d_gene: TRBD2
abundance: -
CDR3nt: TGTGCCAGCAGCGTAGAAGGGCTAGCGGGAGTGTACAATGAGCAGTTCTTC
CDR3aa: CASSVEGLAGVYNEQFF

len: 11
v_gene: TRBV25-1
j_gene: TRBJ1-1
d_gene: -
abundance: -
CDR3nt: TGTGCCAGCCTTCTCTACACTGAAGCTTTCTTT
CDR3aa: CASLLYTEAFF

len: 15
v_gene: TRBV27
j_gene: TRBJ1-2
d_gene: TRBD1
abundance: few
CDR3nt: TGTGCCAGCAGTTTAGCGTCCGGGACAGGGGACGGCTACACCTTC
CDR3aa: CASSLASGTGDGYTF

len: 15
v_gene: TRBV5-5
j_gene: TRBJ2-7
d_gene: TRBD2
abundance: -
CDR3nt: TGTGCCAGCAGCTTGTATAGCGGGGGACCCTACGAGCAGTACTTC
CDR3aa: CASSLYSGGPYEQYF

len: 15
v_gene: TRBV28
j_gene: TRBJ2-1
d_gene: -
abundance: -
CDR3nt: TGTGCCAGCACCCCCGTGTGGGGATCCTACAATGAGCAGTTCTTC
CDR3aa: CASTPVWGSYNEQFF

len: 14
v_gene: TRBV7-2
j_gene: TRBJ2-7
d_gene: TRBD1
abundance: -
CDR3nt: TGTGCCAGCAGCTTCCCCCGGGACAGCTACGAGCAGTACTTC
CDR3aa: CASSFPRDSYEQYF

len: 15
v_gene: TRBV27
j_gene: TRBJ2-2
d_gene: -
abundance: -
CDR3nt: TGTGCCAGCAGTTTTTACAGTTCGAACACCGGGGAGCTGTTTTTT
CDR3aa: CASSFYSSNTGELFF

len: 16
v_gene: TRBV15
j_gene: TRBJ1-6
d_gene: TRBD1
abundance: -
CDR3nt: TGTGCCACCAGCAGAGAGATGACAGGGATTAATTCACCCCTCCACTTT
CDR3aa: CATSREMTGINSPLHF

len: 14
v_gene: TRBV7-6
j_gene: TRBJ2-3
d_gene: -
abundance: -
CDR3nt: TGTGCCAGCAGCTTTAGCCCCAGGGCAGATACGCAGTATTTT
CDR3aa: CASSFSPRADTQYF

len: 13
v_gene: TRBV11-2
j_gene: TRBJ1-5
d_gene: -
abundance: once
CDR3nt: TGTGCCAGCAGCTTTGGGAGCAATCAGCCCCAGCATTTT
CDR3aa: CASSFGSNQPQHF

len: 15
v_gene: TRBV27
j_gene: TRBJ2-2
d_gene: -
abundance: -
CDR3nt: TGTGCCAGCACCTCCTGGACGGAAAACACCGGGGAGCTGTTTTTT
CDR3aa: CASTSWTENTGELFF

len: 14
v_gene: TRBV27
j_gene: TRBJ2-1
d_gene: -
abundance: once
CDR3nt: TGTGCCTCTCAGCCGGGGATGACCTACAATGAGCAGTTCTTC
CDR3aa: CASQPGMTYNEQFF

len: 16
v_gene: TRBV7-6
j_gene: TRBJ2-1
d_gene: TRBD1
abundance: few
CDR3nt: TGTGCCAGCAGCTTCCTGACAGGGGACTCCTACAATGAGCAGTTCTTC
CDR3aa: CASSFLTGDSYNEQFF

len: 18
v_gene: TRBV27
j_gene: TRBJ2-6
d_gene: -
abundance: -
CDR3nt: TGTGCCAGCAGTGGCTTCGATTGGCTACAAAGTCGGGCCAACGTCCTGACTTTC
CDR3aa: CASSGFDWLQSRANVLTF

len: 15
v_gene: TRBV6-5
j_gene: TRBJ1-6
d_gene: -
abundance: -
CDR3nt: TGTGCCAGCAGCCGAAGCGAGGGGGGGAATTCACCCCTCCACTTT
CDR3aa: CASSRSEGGNSPLHF

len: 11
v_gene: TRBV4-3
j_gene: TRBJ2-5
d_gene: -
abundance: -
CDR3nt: TGCGCCGGTGTTACTCCAGAGACCCAGTACTTC
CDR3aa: CAGVTPETQYF

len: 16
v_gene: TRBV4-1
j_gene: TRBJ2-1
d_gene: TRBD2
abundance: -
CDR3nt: TGCGCCAGCAGCTCGCTACTAGCGGGAGAGGTCTATGAGCAGTTCTTC
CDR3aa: CASSSLLAGEVYEQFF

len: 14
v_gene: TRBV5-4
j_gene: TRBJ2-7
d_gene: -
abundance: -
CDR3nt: TGTGCCAGCATCGCACAGGGAAATCCCTACGAGCAGTACTTC
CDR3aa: CASIAQGNPYEQYF

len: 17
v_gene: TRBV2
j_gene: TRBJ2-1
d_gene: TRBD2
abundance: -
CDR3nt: TGTGCCAGCAGTGAAGGGCTAGCGGGAGTCACCTACAATGAGCAGTTCTTC
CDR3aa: CASSEGLAGVTYNEQFF

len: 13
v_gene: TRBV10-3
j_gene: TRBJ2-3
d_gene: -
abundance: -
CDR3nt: TGTGCCATCAGCTCCCTAGGGCTAGATACGCAGTATTTT
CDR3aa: CAISSLGLDTQYF

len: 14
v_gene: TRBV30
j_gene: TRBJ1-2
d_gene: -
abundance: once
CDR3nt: TGTGCCTGGAGTTCGAGTTGGAGTAACTATGGCTACACCTTC
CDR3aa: CAWSSSWSNYGYTF

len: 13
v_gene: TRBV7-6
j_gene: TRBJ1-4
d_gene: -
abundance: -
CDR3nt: TGTGCCAGCAGCTTAGAGTTCGGGGAAAAACTGTTTTTT
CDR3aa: CASSLEFGEKLFF

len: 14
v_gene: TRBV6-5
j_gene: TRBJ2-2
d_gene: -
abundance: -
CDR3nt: TGTGCCAGCAGTTACTCGGGGGTCTCTGGGGAGCTGTTTTTT
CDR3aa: CASSYSGVSGELFF

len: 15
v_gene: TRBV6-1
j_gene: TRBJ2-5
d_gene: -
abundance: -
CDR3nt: TGTGCCAGCAGTGAGGCAGCCCGGGGAAGAGAGGGCCAGTACTTC
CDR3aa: CASSEAARGREGQYF

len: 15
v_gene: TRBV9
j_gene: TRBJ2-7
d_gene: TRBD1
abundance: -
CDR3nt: TGTGCCAGCAGCGTAGGAGACAGGGCCGTATGGGAGCAGTACTTC
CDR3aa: CASSVGDRAVWEQYF

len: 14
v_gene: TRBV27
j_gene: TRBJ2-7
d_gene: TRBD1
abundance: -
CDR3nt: TGTGCCAGCAGTTTTTTACAGGGGAGCCACGAGCAGTACTTC
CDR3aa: CASSFLQGSHEQYF

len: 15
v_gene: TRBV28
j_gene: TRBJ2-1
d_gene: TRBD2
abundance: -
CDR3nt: TGTGCCAGCAGTACGGGACTAGCGAGGGAGAATGAGCAGTTCTTC
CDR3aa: CASSTGLARENEQFF

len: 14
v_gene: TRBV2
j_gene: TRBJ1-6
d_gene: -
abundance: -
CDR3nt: TGTGCCAGCAGATGGGAGGACTTCAATTCACCCCTCCACTTT
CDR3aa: CASRWEDFNSPLHF

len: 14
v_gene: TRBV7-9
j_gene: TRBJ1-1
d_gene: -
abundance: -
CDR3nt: TGTGCCAGCAGCTTGGGGGCCCCGGGCACTGAAGCTTTCTTT
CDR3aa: CASSLGAPGTEAFF

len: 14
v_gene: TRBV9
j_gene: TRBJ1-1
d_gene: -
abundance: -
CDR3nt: TGTGCCAGCAGCGTATCAGGGATTGTCACTGAAGCTTTCTTT
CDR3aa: CASSVSGIVTEAFF

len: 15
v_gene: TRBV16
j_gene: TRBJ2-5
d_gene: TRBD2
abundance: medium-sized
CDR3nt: TGTGCCAGCAGCCAATTACTAGCGGTACAAGAGACCCAGTACTTC
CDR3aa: CASSQLLAVQETQYF

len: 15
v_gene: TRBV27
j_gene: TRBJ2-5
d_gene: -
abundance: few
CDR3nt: TGTGCCAGCAGTTTTATCAGGGCCCCCCAAGAGACCCAGTACTTC
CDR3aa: CASSFIRAPQETQYF

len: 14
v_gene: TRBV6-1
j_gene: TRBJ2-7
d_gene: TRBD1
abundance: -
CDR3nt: TGTGCCAGCAGTGGTTCGGACAGGCCCTACGAGCAGTACTTC
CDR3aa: CASSGSDRPYEQYF

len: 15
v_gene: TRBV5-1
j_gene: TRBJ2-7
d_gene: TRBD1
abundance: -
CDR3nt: TGCGCCAGCAGCCCAACCGGGACAGGGGGCTACGAGCAGTACTTC
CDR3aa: CASSPTGTGGYEQYF

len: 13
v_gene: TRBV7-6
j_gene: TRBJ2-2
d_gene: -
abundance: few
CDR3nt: TGTGCCAGCATCGAGAAGAACACCGGGGAGCTGTTTTTT
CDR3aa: CASIEKNTGELFF

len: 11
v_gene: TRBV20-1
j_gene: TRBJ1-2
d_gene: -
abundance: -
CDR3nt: TGCAGTGCTAGAGAAGGAGGGTTCTACACCTTC
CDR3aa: CSAREGGFYTF

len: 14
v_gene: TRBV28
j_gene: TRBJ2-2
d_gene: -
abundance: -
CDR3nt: TGTGCCAGCAGTCTGGGTAGCTCTCCCGGGGAGCTGTTTTTT
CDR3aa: CASSLGSSPGELFF

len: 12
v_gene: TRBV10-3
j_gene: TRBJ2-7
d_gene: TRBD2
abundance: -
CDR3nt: TGTGCCATCCGAGCGGGAGCCTACGAGCAGTACTTC
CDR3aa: CAIRAGAYEQYF

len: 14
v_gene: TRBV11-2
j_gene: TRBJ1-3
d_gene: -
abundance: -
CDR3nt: TGTGCCAGCAGCTTGCCCGGGACTGGAAACACCATATATTTT
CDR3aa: CASSLPGTGNTIYF

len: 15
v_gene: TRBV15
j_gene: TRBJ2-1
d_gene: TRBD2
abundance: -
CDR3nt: TGTGCCACCAGCGGCCATGAGACTAGCGAATATGAGCAGTTCTTC
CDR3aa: CATSGHETSEYEQFF

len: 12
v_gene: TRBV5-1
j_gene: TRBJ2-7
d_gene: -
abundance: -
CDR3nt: TGCGCCAGCAGCTTGGGGGGGGACGAGCAGTACTTC
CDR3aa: CASSLGGDEQYF

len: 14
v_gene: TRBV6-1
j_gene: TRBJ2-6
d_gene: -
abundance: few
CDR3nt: TGTGCCAGCAGTGAACTCTCTGGGGCCAACGTCCTGACTTTC
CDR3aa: CASSELSGANVLTF

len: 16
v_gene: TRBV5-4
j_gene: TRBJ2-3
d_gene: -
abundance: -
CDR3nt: TGTGCCAGCAGCTTGGGGCTGGGGGCTGTCACAGATACGCAGTATTTT
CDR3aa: CASSLGLGAVTDTQYF

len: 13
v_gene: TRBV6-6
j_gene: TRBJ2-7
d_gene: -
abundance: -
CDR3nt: TGTGCCAGCAGAGACGACAGGTCCTACGAGCAGTACTTC
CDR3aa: CASRDDRSYEQYF

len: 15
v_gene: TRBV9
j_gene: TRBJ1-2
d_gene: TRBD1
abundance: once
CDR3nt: TGTGCCAGCAGCGTAGACGGGACAGTTAACTATGGCTACACCTTC
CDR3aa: CASSVDGTVNYGYTF

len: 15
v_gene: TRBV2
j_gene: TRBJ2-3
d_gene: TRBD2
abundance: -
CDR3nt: TGTGCCAGCATTGGAACTAGCGGACTCACAGATACGCAGTATTTT
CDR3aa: CASIGTSGLTDTQYF